Presented here are 29 T cell receptor beta chains from one specimen sequenced in a study of cytomegalovirus exposure and HLA in healthy donors. Vbeta (60) and Jbeta (13) primers were used in the PCR. Generated by immunoSEQ multiplex PCR, the TCRdb table keeps only in-frame clones and is missing some. The table records 200,000 to 250,000 clones, roughly 80% of them present only once. Sequencing was carried out using PBMCs. Receptor source: a woman aged 40 to 55 in good health and CMV-seropositive.

The rearrangement links TRBV7-2 to TRBJ1-2; the match to TRBD1 covers 7 bases. Germline V gene data show CDR1 as SGHTA and CDR2 as FQGNSA. The CDR3 covers 15 residues. Trimming at V came to 1 base and at J to 1 base, leaving 3 bases not matched to a gene. DNA for the CDR3: TGTGCCAGCAGCTTAGGGACAGGATTTAACTATGGCTACACCTTC. Translation gives CASSLGTGFNYGYTF.

Remarks on this clone: Different DNA sequences within this sample yield the same CDR3. The chain links TRBV5-6 to TRBJ1-4; unclear D gene. Germline lookup yields CDR1 SGHDT and CDR2 YYEEEE. The length of the CDR3 is 12 residues. Trimming left V 2 bases short and J 8 bases short, with 7 bases between. CDR3 loop: CASSFQEEKLFF. In DNA form, the CDR3 reads TGTGCCAGCAGCTTCCAGGAAGAAAAACTGTTTTTT.

The V and J genes are TRBV15 and TRBJ2-3; tentative D call: TRBD2 (6 bases). Trimming took 0 bases from V and 2 from J, leaving 15 bases between them. The germline CDR1 and CDR2 sequences are LNHNV and YYDKDF (reference sequence). CDR3 length: 17 amino acids. This chain's CDR3 is CATSREYGGTYTDTQYF. As DNA, the CDR3 is TGTGCCACCAGCAGAGAGTATGGGGGGACCTACACAGATACGCAGTATTTT. Together with reference TRBV15 and TRBJ2-3, the CDR3 gives the full variable domain: DAMVIQNPRYQVTQFGKPVTLSCSQTLNHNVMYWYQQKSSQAPKLLFHYYDKDFNNEADTPDNFQSRRPNTSFCFLDIRSPGLGDTAMYLCATSREYGGTYTDTQYFGPGTRLTVL.

V and J are TRBV6-5 and TRBJ2-3, with D maybe TRBD1 (6 bases). Trimming removed 6 bases at V and 2 bases at J, with 9 bases between. Germline lookup yields CDR1 MNHEY and CDR2 SVGAGI. The CDR3 spans 13 residues. The CDR3 spells CASRQGHTDTQYF. As DNA, the CDR3 is TGTGCCAGCAGGCAGGGACACACAGATACGCAGTATTTT.

The chain joins TRBV7-2 to TRBJ2-2; D may be TRBD1 (5 bases). Trimming took 0 bases from V and 7 from J, leaving 9 bases between them. The CDR3 extends over 14 amino acids. Per the germline V gene, CDR1 is SGHTA and CDR2 is FQGNSA. CDR3 DNA sequence: TGTGCCAGCAGCTTAGCCAGGGAAATCGGGGAGCTGTTTTTT. Translating it yields CASSLAREIGELFF.

V and J are TRBV5-1 and TRBJ2-3; TRBD2 agrees at 9 bases. Germline values: CDR1 SGHRS, CDR2 YFSETQ. Unmatched junction bases numbered 9, after V lost 4 bases and J lost 0 bases. The CDR3 totals 17 residues. In DNA form, the CDR3 reads TGCGCCAGCAGCCACAGGGCGGGGGGGCGAAGCACAGATACGCAGTATTTT. It translates to CASSHRAGGRSTDTQYF. The full variable domain, rest sourced from reference TRBV5-1 and TRBJ2-3, is KAGVTQTPRYLIKTRGQQVTLSCSPISGHRSVSWYQQTPGQGLQFLFEYFSETQRNKGNFPGRFSGRQFSNSRSEMNVSTLELGDSALYLCASSHRAGGRSTDTQYFGPGTRLTVL.

The chain carries TRBV7-3 and TRBJ2-2, with D possibly TRBD2 on 5 matching bases. The V end was cut by 3 bases, the J end by 3 bases, with 14 bases between. Looked up from germline, CDR1 is SGHTA and CDR2 is FQGTGA. CDR3 length equals 16 residues. The CDR3 is CASSFVLGSDTGELFF. The CDR3 nucleotides read TGTGCCAGCAGCTTTGTTTTAGGTAGCGACACCGGGGAGCTGTTTTTT.

This clone has a handful of counts. The chain links TRBV27 to TRBJ2-7; D not certain. Germline V gene data show CDR1 as MNHEY and CDR2 as SMNVEV (reference sequence). The CDR3 extends over 13 amino acids. Trimming left V 8 bases short and J 0 bases short, with 11 bases between. CDR3 DNA: TGTGCCAGCGGGCCGGTCAGCTCCTACGAGCAGTACTTC. It yields the protein CASGPVSSYEQYF.

This chain links TRBV5-4 with TRBJ1-2; possibly TRBD1 for D (6 bases). CDR1 SGHNT and CDR2 YYREEE come from the germline V gene (reference sequence). There are 15 residues in the CDR3. The ends were cut back, 0 bases at V and 5 bases at J, with 14 bases in the middle. The CDR3 protein is CASSLGTVQGYGYTF. In DNA, the CDR3 is TGTGCCAGCAGCTTGGGGACGGTGCAGGGGTATGGCTACACCTTC.

This rearrangement joins TRBV19 to TRBJ1-5; no reliable D call. Germline CDR1 reads LNHDA; CDR2 reads SQIVND (reference sequence). Trimming removed 6 bases from V and 7 bases from J, with 25 bases in between. This CDR3 region has 17 residues. DNA of the CDR3: TGTGCCAGTAGACCAGGAGGTCCGCCCAACCCTGGGCAGCCCCAGCATTTT. The encoded protein is CASRPGGPPNPGQPQHF.

DNA for the CDR3: TGCGCCAGCAGCTTGGACAGGGGAATCAATCAGCCCCAGCATTTT. Its translation is CASSLDRGINQPQHF. The chain employs TRBV5-1 and TRBJ1-5, with 7 nucleotides matching TRBD1. CDR3 length equals 15 residues. Per germline, CDR1 SGHRS and CDR2 YFSETQ. Trimming removed 0 bases from V and 3 bases from J; junction bases left unmatched: 3. Full variable domain (remainder filled in from reference TRBV5-1 and TRBJ1-5): KAGVTQTPRYLIKTRGQQVTLSCSPISGHRSVSWYQQTPGQGLQFLFEYFSETQRNKGNFPGRFSGRQFSNSRSEMNVSTLELGDSALYLCASSLDRGINQPQHFGDGTRLSIL.

This rearrangement joins TRBV2 to TRBJ2-1; 8 bases are a match to TRBD1. V gave up 6 bases and J gave up 3 bases; unmatched junction bases: 4. There are 14 residues in the CDR3. From germline, CDR1 is SNHLY and CDR2 FYNNEI. The chain's CDR3 is CASRLRGLYNEQFF. CDR3 in DNA: TGTGCCAGCAGGCTCAGGGGGCTCTACAATGAGCAGTTCTTC. Full variable domain (missing parts from reference TRBV2 and TRBJ2-1): EPEVTQTPSHQVTQMGQEVILRCVPISNHLYFYWYRQILGQKVEFLVSFYNNEISEKSEIFDDQFSVERPDGSNFTLKIRSTKLEDSAMYFCASRLRGLYNEQFFGPGTRLTVL.

The chain employs TRBV2 and TRBJ2-1, with 7 bases matching TRBD1. This CDR3 has 14 residues. Germline V gene lookup returns CDR1 SNHLY and CDR2 FYNNEI. The trim removed 4 bases at V and 5 bases at J, leaving 5 bases unmatched. The CDR3 protein is CASSVRGLNNEQFF. In nucleotides, the CDR3 is TGTGCCAGCAGTGTTAGGGGGCTAAACAATGAGCAGTTCTTC.

The chain links TRBV13 to TRBJ1-1, with D maybe TRBD1 (5 bases). Germline assignment: CDR1 PRHDT and CDR2 FYEKMQ (reference sequence). The CDR3 is 13 amino acids. Trimming left V 6 bases short and J 1 base short, with 9 bases between. CDR3 in DNA: TGTGCCAGCAGTTGGGGCAAGAACACTGAAGCTTTCTTT. This gives the protein CASSWGKNTEAFF.

V and J are TRBV2 and TRBJ2-4; no clear D. Between the trimmed V and J ends, which lost 4 bases and 8 bases, there was a span of 12 bases. Per germline, CDR1 SNHLY and CDR2 FYNNEI. The CDR3 totals 13 residues. This CDR3 is CASSVTRGDIQYF. CDR3 bases: TGTGCCAGCAGTGTAACCCGAGGCGACATTCAGTACTTC.

This clone has just one count. The rearrangement uses TRBV15 and TRBJ1-2; no definite D call. The CDR3 sequence is 15 residues long. Germline-derived CDR1 and CDR2 are LNHNV and YYDKDF (reference sequence). V was clipped by 0 bases and J by 0 bases, with 8 bases between them. The CDR3 bases are TGTGCCACCAGCAGAGATAAACCAGCTAACTATGGCTACACCTTC. Encoded protein: CATSRDKPANYGYTF.

There are a few counts of this clone. CDR3 in DNA: TGTGCCATCAGGGCGTCGGGGGATGAGAACACTGAAGCTTTCTTT. Protein: CAIRASGDENTEAFF. V is TRBV10-3 and J is TRBJ1-1, with D possibly being TRBD1 (5 bases). From germline, CDR1 is ENHRY and CDR2 SYGVKD. The CDR3 is 15 residues long. V lost 6 bases to trimming and J lost 1 base, with 15 bases between them.

This chain joins TRBV7-3 and TRBJ1-1, with D maybe TRBD1 (5 bases). The V end lost 3 bases, the J end lost 4 bases, and 15 bases lay between the germline ends. The germline V gene has CDR1 SGHTA and CDR2 FQGTGA. CDR3 length: 15 residues. The CDR3 DNA reads as TGTGCCAGCAGCTTGTGGGGGGACGGCGGCACTGAAGCTTTCTTT. This gives the protein CASSLWGDGGTEAFF.

The gene calls are TRBV5-1 and TRBJ1-1; 8 bases fit TRBD1. V was pared by 4 bases and J by 0 bases, with 5 bases of the junction left unmatched. The germline gives CDR1 SGHRS, CDR2 YFSETQ. The CDR3 is 15 amino acids. This CDR3 is CASSGGQGMNTEAFF. The CDR3 coding sequence is TGCGCCAGCAGCGGCGGACAGGGTATGAACACTGAAGCTTTCTTT.

The chain carries TRBV6-6 and TRBJ2-3, with 12 bases aligning to TRBD2. CDR1 MNHNY and CDR2 SVGAGI come from the germline V gene (reference sequence). This CDR3 region has 15 residues. The junction had 6 bases not matched to a gene; V was cut back by 7 bases and J by 4 bases. CDR3 nucleotides: TGTGCCAGCATCGGACTAGCGGGGAGCTCAGATACGCAGTATTTT. Translation gives CASIGLAGSSDTQYF.

The V and J genes are TRBV10-2 and TRBJ2-7; 8 nucleotides match TRBD1. CDR1 is WSHSY and CDR2 is SAAADI in the germline V gene. V was pared by 0 bases and J by 4 bases, with 26 bases of the junction left unmatched. The CDR3 extends over 22 amino acids. In DNA, the CDR3 is TGCGCCAGCAGTGAGTCGGGACAGGCCCTCCAGGTAGGGTGGTACCCCTCTTACGAGCAGTACTTC. This encodes CASSESGQALQVGWYPSYEQYF.

V is TRBV7-9 and J is TRBJ2-1; 12 nucleotides match TRBD2. Trimming took 5 bases from V and 7 from J; bases not matched to a gene: 6. Germline CDR1 reads SEHNR; CDR2 reads FQNEAQ (reference sequence). This CDR3 region has 15 residues. CDR3 in amino acids: CASSPGLAGRNEQFF. CDR3 nucleotides: TGTGCCAGCAGCCCAGGACTAGCGGGGAGGAATGAGCAGTTCTTC.

The CDR3: CASRPGTGKIYGYTF. CDR3 DNA: TGTGCCAGCAGACCTGGGACAGGGAAAATTTATGGCTACACCTTC. V is TRBV21-1 and J is TRBJ1-2; the table's D call, TRBD1, has no DNA check behind it. TRBV21-1 is a known pseudogene. The CDR3 is made up of 15 amino acids.

The chain links TRBV11-3 to TRBJ1-3; D uncertain. Germline values: CDR1 SGHNT, CDR2 YENEEA. The CDR3 extends over 16 amino acids. Between the trimmed V and J ends, which lost 0 bases and 0 bases, there was a span of 9 bases. Here the CDR3 reads CASSLESPFSGNTIYF. For the CDR3, the DNA is TGTGCCAGCAGCTTAGAATCCCCCTTCTCTGGAAACACCATATATTTT.

The chain recombines TRBV19 with TRBJ1-4, with a weak D call TRBD1 (5 bases). The CDR3 length is 16 residues. Germline CDR1 is LNHDA and CDR2 is SQIVND (reference sequence). The V end was cut by 3 bases, the J end by 6 bases, with 17 bases between. The CDR3 protein is CASSMGGFGAYEKLFF. The CDR3 DNA sequence: TGTGCCAGTAGTATGGGGGGGTTCGGGGCCTATGAAAAACTGTTTTTT.

The J gene is TRBJ1-4, the V gene TRBV5-1, with 9 bases aligning to TRBD1. This CDR3 has 14 residues. Germline assignment: CDR1 SGHRS and CDR2 YFSETQ. J lost 7 bases, V lost 4 bases, and 5 bases had no gene match. The DNA of the CDR3 is TGCGCCAGCAGCCGAGGACAGGGGAGTGAAAAACTGTTTTTT. Amino acid sequence: CASSRGQGSEKLFF.

The rearrangement links TRBV7-2 to TRBJ1-5; weak D call: TRBD1 (5 bases). Deletions cut 1 base from V and 7 bases from J, with 11 bases between. The germline V gene has CDR1 SGHTA and CDR2 FQGNSA. The CDR3 is made up of 14 amino acids. CDR3 in DNA: TGTGCCAGCAGCTTAGTAGGAGGGGACCAGCCCCAGCATTTT. Protein product: CASSLVGGDQPQHF.

This rearrangement joins TRBV9 to TRBJ2-3, with D tentatively TRBD1 (6 bases). The CDR3 is made up of 15 amino acids. The V end lost 4 bases, the J end lost 5 bases, and 17 bases lay between the germline ends. Germline V gives CDR1 SGDLS, CDR2 YYNGEE. The CDR3 DNA is TGTGCCAGCAGCCCCCAGGGGCGGGCGCGAGATACGCAGTATTTT. This sequence encodes CASSPQGRARDTQYF.

Notes on this clone: This sample includes further DNA sequences coding for the same CDR3. The chain recombines TRBV29-1 with TRBJ1-2, with D perhaps matching TRBD1 (5 bases). Deletions cut 3 bases from V and 8 bases from J, with 16 bases between. Germline-derived CDR1 and CDR2 are SQVTM and ANQGSEA. CDR3 length: 13 residues. Here the CDR3 DNA reads TGCAGCGTTGAGGGGCCAGGCGGCTACGGCTACACCTTC. Protein: CSVEGPGGYGYTF.